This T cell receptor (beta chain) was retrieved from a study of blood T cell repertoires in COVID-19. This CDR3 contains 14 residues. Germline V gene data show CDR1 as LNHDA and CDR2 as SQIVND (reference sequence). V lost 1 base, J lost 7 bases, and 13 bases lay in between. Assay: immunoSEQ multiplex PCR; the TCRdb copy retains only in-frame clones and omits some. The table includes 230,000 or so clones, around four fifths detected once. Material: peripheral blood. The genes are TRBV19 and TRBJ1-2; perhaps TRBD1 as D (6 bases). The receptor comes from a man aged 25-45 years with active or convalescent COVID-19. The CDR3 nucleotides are TGTGCCAGTAGTATAGGCAGGGGCACCAGTGGCTACACCTTC. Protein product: CASSIGRGTSGYTF.